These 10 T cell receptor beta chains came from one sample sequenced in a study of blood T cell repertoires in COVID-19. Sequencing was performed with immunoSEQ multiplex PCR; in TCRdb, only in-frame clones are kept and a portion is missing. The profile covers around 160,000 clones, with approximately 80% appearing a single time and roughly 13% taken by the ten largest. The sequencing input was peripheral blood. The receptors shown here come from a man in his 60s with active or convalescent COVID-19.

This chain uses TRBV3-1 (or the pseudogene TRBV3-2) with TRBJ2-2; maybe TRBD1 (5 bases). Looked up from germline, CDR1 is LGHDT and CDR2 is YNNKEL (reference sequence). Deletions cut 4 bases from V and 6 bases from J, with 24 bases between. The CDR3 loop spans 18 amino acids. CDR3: CASSPEVRAWGRAGELFF. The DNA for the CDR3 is TGTGCCAGCAGCCCAGAAGTAAGGGCTTGGGGCAGGGCCGGGGAGCTGTTTTTT.

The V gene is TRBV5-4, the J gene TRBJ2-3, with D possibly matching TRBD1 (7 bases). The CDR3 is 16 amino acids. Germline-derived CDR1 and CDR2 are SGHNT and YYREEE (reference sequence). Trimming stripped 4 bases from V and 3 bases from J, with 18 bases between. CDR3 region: CASSPGAGGRTDTQYF. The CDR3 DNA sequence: TGTGCCAGCAGCCCGGGGGCAGGGGGGCGGACAGATACGCAGTATTTT. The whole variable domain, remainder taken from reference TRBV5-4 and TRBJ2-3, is ETGVTQSPTHLIKTRGQQVTLRCSSQSGHNTVSWYQQALGQGPQFIFQYYREEENGRGNFPPRFSGLQFPNYSSELNVNALELDDSALYLCASSPGAGGRTDTQYFGPGTRLTVL.

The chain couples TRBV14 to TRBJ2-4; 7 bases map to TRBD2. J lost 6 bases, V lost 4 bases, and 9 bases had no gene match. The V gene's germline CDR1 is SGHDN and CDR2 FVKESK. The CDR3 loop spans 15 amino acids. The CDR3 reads CASSPPGTNLNIQYF. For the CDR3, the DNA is TGTGCCAGCAGCCCACCCGGGACTAACTTAAACATTCAGTACTTC.

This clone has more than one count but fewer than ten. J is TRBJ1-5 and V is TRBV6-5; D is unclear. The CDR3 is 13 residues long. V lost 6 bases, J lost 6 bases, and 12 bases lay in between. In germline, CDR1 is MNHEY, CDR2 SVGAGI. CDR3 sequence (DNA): TGTGCCAGCAGCTCTTTTAGCGGTCAGCCCCAGCATTTT. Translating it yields CASSSFSGQPQHF.

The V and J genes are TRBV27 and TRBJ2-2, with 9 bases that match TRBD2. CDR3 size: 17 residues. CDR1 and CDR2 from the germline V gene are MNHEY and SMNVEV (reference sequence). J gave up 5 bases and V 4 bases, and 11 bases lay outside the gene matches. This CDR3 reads CASSWEIGLARTGELFF. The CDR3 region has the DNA TGTGCCAGCAGTTGGGAAATCGGACTAGCGAGGACCGGGGAGCTGTTTTTT.

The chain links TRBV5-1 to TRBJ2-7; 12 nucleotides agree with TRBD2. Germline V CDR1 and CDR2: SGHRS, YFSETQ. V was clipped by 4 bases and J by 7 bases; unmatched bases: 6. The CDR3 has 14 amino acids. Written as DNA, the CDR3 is TGCGCCAGCAGCGCCCTCGGGACTAGCGGGGAGCAGTACTTC. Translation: CASSALGTSGEQYF. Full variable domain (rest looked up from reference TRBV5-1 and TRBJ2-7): KAGVTQTPRYLIKTRGQQVTLSCSPISGHRSVSWYQQTPGQGLQFLFEYFSETQRNKGNFPGRFSGRQFSNSRSEMNVSTLELGDSALYLCASSALGTSGEQYFGPGTRLTVT.

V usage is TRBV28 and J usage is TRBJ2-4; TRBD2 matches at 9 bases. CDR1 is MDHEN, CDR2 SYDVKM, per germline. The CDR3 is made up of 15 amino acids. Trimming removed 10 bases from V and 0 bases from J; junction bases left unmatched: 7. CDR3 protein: CATLVAGAAKNIQYF. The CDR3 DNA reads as TGTGCCACCCTCGTAGCGGGGGCAGCCAAAAACATTCAGTACTTC.

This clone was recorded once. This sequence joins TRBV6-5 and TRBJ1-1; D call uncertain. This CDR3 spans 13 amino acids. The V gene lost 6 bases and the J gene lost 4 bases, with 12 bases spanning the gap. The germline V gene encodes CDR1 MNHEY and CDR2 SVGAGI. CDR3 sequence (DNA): TGTGCCAGCAGGCTAGAGACGGTCACTGAAGCTTTCTTT. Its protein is CASRLETVTEAFF.

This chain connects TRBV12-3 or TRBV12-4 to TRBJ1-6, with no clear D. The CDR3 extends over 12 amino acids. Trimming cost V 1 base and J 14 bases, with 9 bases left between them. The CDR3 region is CASSLERLALHF. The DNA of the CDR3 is TGTGCCAGCAGTTTAGAACGCCTAGCCCTCCACTTT.

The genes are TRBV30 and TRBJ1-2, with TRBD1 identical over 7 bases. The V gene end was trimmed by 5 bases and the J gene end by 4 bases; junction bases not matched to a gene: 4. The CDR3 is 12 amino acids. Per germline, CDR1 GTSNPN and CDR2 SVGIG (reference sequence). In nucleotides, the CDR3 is TGTGCCTGGGCCCCAGGGGGCTATGGCTACACCTTC. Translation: CAWAPGGYGYTF.